These 29 T cell receptor beta chains were all obtained from the same sample, sequenced in a study of T cell repertoires in cytomegalovirus infection. TCRdb analysed the reads with MiXCR anew, one entry per CDR3 protein. The data contain nearly 450,000 distinct CDR3 sequences, about a third of them singletons. Sample: PBMCs. The origin of the receptors is a human donor in good health (CMV status not recorded). Some clones in this sample may be carry-over from other donors' samples.

In the case of this clonotype: A much more abundant neighbour one base away suggests this may be a read error. This sequence joins TRBV19 and TRBJ1-1; a weak D match, TRBD1 (5 bases). With 6 bases removed from V and 1 base from J, the gap between germline ends came to 12 bases. Germline CDR1 and CDR2: LNHDA and SQIVND (reference sequence). The CDR3 covers 14 residues. CDR3 amino acids: CASRPSGRNTEAFF. Written as DNA, the CDR3 is TGTGCCAGTAGACCATCGGGACGGAACACTGAAGCTTTCTTT.

Comments on this clonotype: At one end the junction does not follow the germline gene, possibly because of a read error. The genes are TRBV6-6 and TRBJ1-5, with D possibly matching TRBD1 (6 bases). The CDR3 contains 13 residues. Germline loops: CDR1 MNHNY, CDR2 SVGAGI (reference sequence). Here the CDR3 reads CDSSEGGEQPQHF. In DNA, the CDR3 is TGTGACAGCAGCGAGGGGGGTGAACAGCCCCAGCATTTT.

This clonotype was detected once. An end of the junction does not agree with germline; a read error may underlie this. The chain couples TRBV7-2 to TRBJ1-1; unclear D gene. Germline V gene sequence: CDR1 SGHTA, CDR2 FQGNSA. The CDR3 sequence is 16 residues long. Here the CDR3 reads CASSLAHSLSNTGAFF. CDR3 DNA sequence: TGTGCCAGCAGCTTAGCGCATTCACTTAGTAACACTGGAGCTTTCTTT.

The J gene is TRBJ1-1, the V gene TRBV29-1; the match to TRBD1 covers 9 bases. This CDR3 comprises 14 residues. Germline CDR1 reads SQVTM; CDR2 reads ANQGSEA. V was clipped by 5 bases and J by 1 base; unmatched bases: 5. The CDR3 loop reads CSVHLQGANTEAFF. As DNA, the CDR3 is TGCAGCGTTCACCTACAGGGGGCGAACACTGAAGCTTTCTTT.

V usage is TRBV29-1 and J usage is TRBJ1-3; TRBD1 matches 7 bases. V dropped 7 bases and J dropped 4; count of bases not matched to a gene: 7. The CDR3 is 13 amino acids. The germline CDR1 and CDR2 sequences are SQVTM and ANQGSEA. The CDR3 spells CSAQGGAGNTIYF. The CDR3 DNA sequence: TGCAGCGCCCAGGGGGGCGCAGGAAACACCATATATTTT. Together with reference TRBV29-1 and TRBJ1-3, the CDR3 gives the full variable domain: SAVISQKPSRDICQRGTSLTIQCQVDSQVTMMFWYRQQPGQSLTLIATANQGSEATYESGFVIDKFPISRPNLTFSTLTVSNMSPEDSSIYLCSAQGGAGNTIYFGEGSWLTVV.

This clonotype has a count of ten or more. The gene calls are TRBV19 and TRBJ1-2; D gene ambiguous. The CDR3 contains 14 residues. Trimming took 5 bases from V and 4 from J, leaving 14 bases between them. The germline gives CDR1 LNHDA, CDR2 SQIVND (reference sequence). The CDR3 DNA is TGTGCCAGTAGTCCCGGGGTCATCGCCTATGGCTACACCTTC. Amino acids: CASSPGVIAYGYTF.

This clonotype has a count of ten or more. The chain is built from TRBV7-6 and TRBJ2-1; no firm D call. The CDR3 has 15 residues. Trimming shortened V by 1 base and J by 0 bases, and 7 bases separated the two germline ends. CDR1 is SGHVS, CDR2 FNYEAQ, per germline. This CDR3 reads CASSLELVSYNEQFF. CDR3 DNA: TGTGCCAGCAGCTTAGAGCTGGTCTCCTACAATGAGCAGTTCTTC.

This clonotype was counted only a few times. This sequence joins TRBV24-1 and TRBJ2-1; D is unresolved. In germline, CDR1 is KGHDR, CDR2 SFDVKD. The length of the CDR3 is 11 residues. V was trimmed by 5 bases and J by 7 bases, leaving 5 bases between them. CDR3 residues: CATSVWNEQFF. Written as DNA, the CDR3 is TGTGCCACCAGTGTTTGGAATGAGCAGTTCTTC.

This clonotype has a count of ten or more. The J gene is TRBJ1-2, the V gene TRBV7-3, with D possibly TRBD1 on 5 matching bases. This CDR3 comprises 16 residues. Germline V CDR1 and CDR2: SGHTA, FQGTGA. The V and J ends lost 5 bases and 4 bases respectively, with 20 bases between them. Written as DNA, the CDR3 is TGTGCCAGCAGCCCTACCGGGAGGGGTAGCGTCTATGGCTACACCTTC. It is translated as CASSPTGRGSVYGYTF.

The V and J genes are TRBV5-1 and TRBJ2-7; 7 bases map to TRBD1. The J segment lost 4 bases and the V segment lost 2 bases, leaving 9 bases of the junction unmatched. This CDR3 region has 15 residues. Germline CDR1 and CDR2: SGHRS and YFSETQ. CDR3 loop: CASSFSSGQTYEQYF. Written as DNA, the CDR3 is TGCGCCAGCAGCTTCTCCTCGGGACAGACTTACGAGCAGTACTTC.

About this clonotype: A single base separates this from a much larger clone, so it may be a read error. The V and J genes are TRBV7-2 and TRBJ2-1, with a possible D match to TRBD2 (7 bases). Germline CDR1 reads SGHTA; CDR2 reads FQGNSA. The CDR3 runs 11 residues. The CDR3 loop reads CASSRGAGQLF. For the CDR3, the DNA is TGTGCCAGCAGCCGGGGGGCCGGGCAGTTATTC.

This chain uses TRBV12-3 or TRBV12-4 with TRBJ2-1; D not resolved. V lost 7 bases and J lost 4, with 14 bases in between. This CDR3 is 14 amino acids long. This CDR3 reads CASTTDGCYNEQFF. Here the CDR3 DNA reads TGTGCCAGCACCACGGACGGGTGTTACAATGAGCAGTTCTTC.

Details on this clonotype: Mismatch with germline at one junction end may stem from a read error. The rearrangement uses TRBV4-1 and TRBJ1-6; D remains unclear. Germline V CDR1 and CDR2: MGHRA, YSYEKL. The CDR3 has 16 residues. The CDR3 DNA is TGCGCCAGCAGCCCCCAGAGGAGGCGCGATAATTCACACCTCCACTTT. Protein: CASSPQRRRDNSHLHF.

This clonotype was detected a few times. The genes are TRBV6-1 and TRBJ2-2, with D hard to call. The V gene's germline CDR1 is MNHNS and CDR2 SASEGT. CDR3 size: 16 residues. Trimming removed 7 bases at V and 7 bases at J, with 22 bases between. The CDR3 DNA sequence: TGTGCCAGCACACTTAAAACAGAAAACCCAAGCGGGGAGCTGTTTTTT. Translated, it gives CASTLKTENPSGELFF.

With regard to this clonotype: The final CDR3 position lacks the conserved phenylalanine or tryptophan, pointing to a likely read error. No DNA is shown, since the ends of the CDR3 on it are uncertain; the CDR3 is the one TCRdb lists. The chain joins TRBV7-8 to TRBJ2-1; the table's D gene call, TRBD2, was not cross checked with the DNA. The CDR3 totals 17 residues, both ends included. Per germline, CDR1 SGHVS and CDR2 FQNEAQ. The CDR3 here is CASSLRTSGGLRNEKFS.

This clonotype was seen repeatedly, ten times or more. The J gene is TRBJ2-7, the V gene TRBV7-9, with a possible D match to TRBD1 (5 bases). Germline CDR1 is SEHNR and CDR2 is FQNEAQ (reference sequence). The ends were cut back, 5 bases at V and 5 bases at J, with 13 bases in the middle. The CDR3 loop spans 13 amino acids. The CDR3 DNA reads TGTGCCAGCAGCCCGTTATCAGGGAACGAGCAGTACTTC. Its translation: CASSPLSGNEQYF.

In its sample, this clonotype was seen once. This chain links TRBV29-1 with TRBJ1-2; D gene uncertain. V lost 5 bases, J lost 6 bases, and 16 bases lay in between. Germline loops: CDR1 SQVTM, CDR2 ANQGSEA. The CDR3 has 13 amino acids. Here the CDR3 DNA reads TGCAGCGTTATGAGTGGACCCGGGAATGGCTACACCTTC. The encoded protein is CSVMSGPGNGYTF.

With respect to this clonotype: One junction end does not reproduce the germline sequence, and a read error may be involved. The genes are TRBV27 and TRBJ1-1; TRBD1 is a possible D gene (5 bases). The CDR3 sequence is 14 residues long. CDR1 is MNHEY and CDR2 is SMNVEV in the germline V gene (reference sequence). The CDR3 coding sequence is TGTGCCAGCCGTTTACGGGGGTTGAACCCTGAATATTTATTT. It is translated as CASRLRGLNPEYLF.

The chain uses TRBV19 and TRBJ1-6; a possible D gene is TRBD1 (6 bases). Germline values: CDR1 LNHDA, CDR2 SQIVND (reference sequence). V was clipped by 5 bases and J by 6 bases, with 17 bases between them. This CDR3 region has 16 residues. The CDR3 DNA sequence: TGTGCCAGTAGTCCTCTAGGGGGAACAGTTAATTCACCCCTCCACTTT. The encoded protein is CASSPLGGTVNSPLHF.

This clonotype has only a few counts. The CDR3 region has the DNA TGTGCCAGCAGCCCTTACCGGTACAATGAGCAGTTCTTC. Translated, it gives CASSPYRYNEQFF. J is TRBJ2-1 and V is TRBV3-1, with no clear D. Germline loops: CDR1 LGHDT, CDR2 YNNKEL (reference sequence). V was pared by 4 bases and J by 4 bases, with 8 bases between. The CDR3 length is 13 residues.

This chain uses TRBV28 with TRBJ2-7; D not resolved. Germline assignment: CDR1 MDHEN and CDR2 SYDVKM. V gave up 6 bases and J gave up 4 bases, with 10 bases separating them. The CDR3 sequence is 12 residues long. The CDR3 loop is CASRSPRYEQYF. CDR3 nucleotide sequence: TGTGCCAGCAGGTCGCCGAGGTACGAGCAGTACTTC.

Turning to this clonotype: A read error may produce the germline difference seen at one junction end. V gene TRBV4-1 combines with J gene TRBJ2-3; TRBD2 matches at 8 bases. This CDR3 comprises 16 residues. Germline CDR1 MGHRA, CDR2 YSYEKL. CDR3 in DNA: TGCGCCAGCAGCCTTGGGACTAGACCAGTCACAGAGACGCAGTATTTT. This gives the protein CASSLGTRPVTETQYF.

The table lists this clonotype with many counts. The J gene is TRBJ1-5, the V gene TRBV7-2; D perhaps matches TRBD1 (6 bases). Germline V CDR1 and CDR2: SGHTA, FQGNSA. This CDR3 is built from 15 residues. V lost 5 bases and J 1 base, leaving 12 bases between the germline ends. CDR3 sequence: CASSLRGLSNQPQHF. In DNA form, the CDR3 reads TGTGCCAGCAGCCTCAGGGGCCTGAGCAATCAGCCCCAGCATTTT.

This chain connects TRBV5-1 to TRBJ2-2, with 10 bases aligning to TRBD1. This CDR3 is built from 16 residues. J was trimmed by 5 bases and V by 5 bases; bases with no gene match: 9. The germline V gene encodes CDR1 SGHRS and CDR2 YFSETQ. This CDR3 reads CASRQAGTGVTGELFF. CDR3 nucleotides: TGCGCCAGCAGGCAAGCCGGGACAGGGGTTACCGGGGAGCTGTTTTTT.

This clonotype came up many times. This chain connects TRBV12-3 or TRBV12-4 to TRBJ2-1, with a possible D match to TRBD2 (6 bases). The V end was cut by 5 bases, the J end by 3 bases, with 14 bases between. This CDR3 is 15 amino acids long. The CDR3, as DNA: TGTGCCAGCAGTGCCGCCGGGACTGGCTACAATGAGCAGTTCTTC. Its translation: CASSAAGTGYNEQFF.

V is TRBV10-2 and J is TRBJ1-1; TRBD1 matches 7 bases. V lost 9 bases, J lost 2 bases, and 6 bases stayed unmatched. This CDR3 is 13 amino acids long. CDR1 is WSHSY and CDR2 is SAAADI in the germline V gene. The CDR3 DNA sequence: TGCGCCAGTAGGGACAGACTTAACACTGAAGCTTTCTTT. This gives the protein CASRDRLNTEAFF.

In this sample, this clonotype turned up many times. The gene calls are TRBV7-2 and TRBJ1-2, with 11 bases matching TRBD1. The V gene end was trimmed by 1 base and the J gene end by 4 bases; junction bases not matched to a gene: 2. Germline V gives CDR1 SGHTA, CDR2 FQGNSA. This CDR3 comprises 15 residues. CDR3 residues: CASSLEGQGGYGYTF. CDR3 nucleotides: TGTGCCAGCAGCTTAGAGGGACAGGGGGGCTATGGCTACACCTTC. Combining the CDR3 with reference TRBV7-2 and TRBJ1-2 gives the whole variable domain GAGVSQSPSNKVTEKGKDVELRCDPISGHTALYWYRQSLGQGLEFLIYFQGNSAPDKSGLPSDRFSAERTGGSVSTLTIQRTQQEDSAVYLCASSLEGQGGYGYTFGSGTRLTVV.

This clonotype was picked up a small number of times. The CDR3 loop is CSAREGGEAGELFF. In nucleotides, the CDR3 is TGCAGTGCTAGAGAAGGGGGGGAAGCCGGGGAGCTGTTTTTT. The rearrangement joins TRBV20-1 to TRBJ2-2; tentatively, D is TRBD2 (7 bases). V lost 0 bases to trimming and J lost 6 bases, with 11 bases between them. CDR3 length: 14 amino acids. Germline loops: CDR1 DFQATT, CDR2 SNEGSKA (reference sequence).

The V and J genes are TRBV7-2 and TRBJ2-2, with D hard to call. V was pared by 8 bases and J by 9 bases, with 10 bases between. CDR3 length equals 11 residues. The V gene's germline CDR1 is SGHTA and CDR2 FQGNSA. CDR3: CASVFRRELFF. CDR3 DNA: TGTGCCAGCGTTTTCAGAAGGGAGCTGTTTTTT.